This TCR beta chain was sequenced for a study of OX40 agonist ivuxolimab in advanced cancers. Concerning the study at large: Ivuxolimab, which targeted the costimulatory receptor OX40 (CD134), was an agonistic, fully human IgG2 monoclonal antibody. Intravenous ivuxolimab was administered to patients every 2 weeks at six dose levels: 0.01, 0.1, 0.3, 1.5, 3 and 10 mg/kg. Among the approximately 50 dose-escalation patients, around 19 had hepatocellular carcinoma, around 15 melanoma, 9 renal cell carcinoma and 9 head and neck cancer. A male proportion of 75% to 85% and a mean age of roughly 55 years, ranging from about 20 to 79, were recorded for the dose-escalation cohort. Patients were allowed to have had prior anti-PD-1, anti-PD-L1 or anti-CTLA-4 therapy, and approximately 40% of the dose-escalation patients had been treated with checkpoint inhibitors. Partial responses occurred in three dose-escalation patients: two with cutaneous melanoma and one with hepatocellular carcinoma. Peripheral TCRbeta sequencing was intended to test whether TCR sequence diversity was altered and clonal T-cell expansion was caused by ivuxolimab. The paper describes the monotherapy dose-escalation part (N of about 57 patients) of the phase I trial of ivuxolimab.

Patients with autoimmune disease history or receiving systemic immunosuppression were excluded from the trial. Peripheral blood for TCR sequencing was collected from all dose cohorts at baseline, on cycle 4 day 1, and on cycle 7 day 1. Samples came from an open-label, multicenter, first-in-human phase I dose-escalation trial of ivuxolimab. Adults with locally advanced or metastatic melanoma, renal cell carcinoma, hepatocellular carcinoma or head and neck squamous cell carcinoma were enrolled in the trial. Before TCR sequencing, CD4+ and CD8+ T cells were separately sorted from peripheral blood. Study-wide conclusions, independent of this receptor: Antigen specificity was not determined for the clonally expanded peripheral T cells. Partial responders in the 0.1-3.0 mg/kg groups had among the lowest normalized peripheral clonal expansion, especially among CD8+ T cells. On average, CD8+ T cells showed more expanded clones than CD4+ T cells after ivuxolimab. At doses from 0.1 to 3.0 mg/kg, clonal expansion was seen in both CD4+ and CD8+ blood T cells between baseline and week 6. Low levels of normalized T-cell clonal expansion were also seen in some nonresponding patients.

Genomic DNA was isolated from the sorted cells so that the TCRbeta CDR3 region could be sequenced. TCRbeta CDR3 regions were sequenced using the immunoSEQ Assay. TCRdb mirrors the immuneACCESS table, restricted to in-frame sequences. Some clones are absent from its copies; in checked studies, under half trace to an unresolved V gene, and the reason for the others is unknown. Across this sample there are around 58,000 clones, with around 85% seen only once. The ten biggest clones cover approximately 12% of the sample. Regarding this clone: Its antigen is unknown. Base qualities were left out, and no much larger clone turns up one base away.

Sequencing was performed on CD4+ or CD8+ T cells sorted from blood, taken in a trial of the OX40 agonist ivuxolimab. This TCR was recovered from an adult with an advanced solid tumor such as melanoma, head and neck, liver or kidney cancer.

The encoded CDR3 is CASSSPSGVYNEQFF. The DNA is TGTGCCAGCAGCTCCCCTAGCGGGGTCTACAATGAGCAGTTCTTC. The chain uses TRBV11-2 and TRBJ2-1; the junction holds 9 bases that match TRBD2. CDR1 and CDR2, per the germline V gene, are SGHAT and FQNNGV. V and J are trimmed by 4 bases and 3 bases, and the gene matches miss 4 bases of the junction. The CDR3 sequence holds 15 residues, the cysteine and phenylalanine included. Only CDR3 DNA is held: 45 bases, read in frame from base 1. The CDR3 plus the reference TRBV11-2 and TRBJ2-1 genes for the other parts give the full variable domain: EAGVAQSPRYKIIEKRQSVAFWCNPISGHATLYWYQQILGQGPKLLIQFQNNGVVDDSQLPKDRFSAERLKGVDSTLKIQPAKLEDSAVYLCASSSPSGVYNEQFFGPGTRLTVL.